Here is one TCR beta chain with its context. The antigen is not known. This record belongs to a study of shared clonotypes between healthy human individuals. Study findings and constraints: Some clonotypes were shared by all four sorted-subset donors, while others were not shared. The non-shared ones had lower generation probabilities than the shared ones. What limited the represented genetic and exposure-history diversity was the small number of donors.

The study ran the assay at deep level. Profiled with immunoSEQ multiplex PCR; TCRdb holds only in-frame clones, not every one. Among 550,000 to 750,000 clones, 95% to 96% were seen once, and the ten largest hold roughly 0.1%. The naive CD8 subset, CD45RO-negative cells positively selected for CCR7, excluded terminally differentiated effector memory CD45RA+ cells. The study enrolled healthy HIV-negative adults without recent acute infections or vaccinations as donors. The sequence was collected from a woman aged 25 to 39 in good health. The sample consisted of naive CD8+ T cells sorted from blood.

The CDR3 region has the DNA TGTGCCAGCAGCCCAACAGGGGTGGTCACTGAAGCTTTCTTT. It encodes CASSPTGVVTEAFF. The chain has TRBV2 and TRBJ1-1; 7 nucleotides align to TRBD1. CDR3 length equals 14 residues. Losses at the gene ends were 6 bases for V and 4 bases for J; bases not matched to a gene: 8. Germline V gene data show CDR1 as SNHLY and CDR2 as FYNNEI.